This T cell receptor beta chain was retrieved from a study of blood T cell repertoires in COVID-19. Study overall: T cells, B-cell-depleted T cells, or PBMCs supplied cDNA or gDNA.

The assay was immunoSEQ multiplex PCR, and TCRdb's table has in-frame clones only and misses some. The table has about 49,000 clones, around 85% seen once. This CDR3 comprises 14 residues. The ends were cut back, 2 bases at V and 2 bases at J, with 10 bases in the middle. Germline V gives CDR1 SGHRS, CDR2 YFSETQ. The sequence was obtained from a human donor in a cohort sampled during active COVID-19. The rearrangement uses TRBV5-1 and TRBJ2-5; tentative D call: TRBD1 (6 bases). Sequencing used peripheral blood. CDR3 in DNA: TGCGCCAGCAGCTTTGGACAGAGACAAGAGACCCAGTACTTC. Protein: CASSFGQRQETQYF.